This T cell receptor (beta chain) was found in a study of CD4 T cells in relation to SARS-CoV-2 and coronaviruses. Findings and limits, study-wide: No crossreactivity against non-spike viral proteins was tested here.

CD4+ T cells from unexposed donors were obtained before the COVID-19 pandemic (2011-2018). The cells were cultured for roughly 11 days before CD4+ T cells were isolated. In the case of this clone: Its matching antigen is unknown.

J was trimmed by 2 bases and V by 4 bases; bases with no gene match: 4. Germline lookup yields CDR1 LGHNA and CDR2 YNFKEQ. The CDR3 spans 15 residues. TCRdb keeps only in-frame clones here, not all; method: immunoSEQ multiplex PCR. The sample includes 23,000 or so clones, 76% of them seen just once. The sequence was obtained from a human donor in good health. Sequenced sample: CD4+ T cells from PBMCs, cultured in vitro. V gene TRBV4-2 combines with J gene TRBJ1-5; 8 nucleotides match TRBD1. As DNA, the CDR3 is TGTGCCAGCAGCCTCATGACAGGGGGCAATCAGCCCCAGCATTTT. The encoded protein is CASSLMTGGNQPQHF.